A single sample gave rise to the 24 T cell receptor beta chains below, sequenced in a study of identical twins. TCRdb re-called the 5' RACE reads through MiXCR, storing one row per CDR3 protein. The top ten clones hold over 10% of a sample with roughly 720,000 distinct CDR3 sequences, 15% to 20% of them seen once. Separately, the same data were catalogued under a study of T cells expressing NK-cell markers.

The sequencing input was PBMCs. These receptors originate from a woman younger than 35 in good health.

The rearrangement uses TRBV7-9 and TRBJ2-1; maybe TRBD1 (6 bases). Germline lookup yields CDR1 SEHNR and CDR2 FQNEAQ (reference sequence). With 5 bases removed from V and 3 bases from J, the gap between germline ends came to 14 bases. The CDR3 has 15 residues. CDR3 amino acids: CASSVGAGYYNEQFF. The CDR3 bases are TGTGCCAGCAGCGTGGGGGCAGGGTACTACAATGAGCAGTTCTTC.

Many counts were recorded for this clonotype. This sequence joins TRBV6-1 and TRBJ2-1, with 11 nucleotides matching TRBD2. CDR3 size: 15 residues. Germline values: CDR1 MNHNS, CDR2 SASEGT. V lost 2 bases, J lost 5 bases, and 2 bases stayed unmatched. Here the CDR3 DNA reads TGTGCCAGCAGTGAACTAGCGGGAGGACACAATGAGCAGTTCTTC. Translation: CASSELAGGHNEQFF.

This rearrangement joins TRBV5-1 to TRBJ2-1; 10 bases match TRBD1. J lost 5 bases, V lost 1 base, and 6 bases had no gene match. In germline, CDR1 is SGHRS, CDR2 YFSETQ. This CDR3 is built from 16 residues. The CDR3 sequence: CASSLSPGQGNNEQFF. The CDR3 DNA is TGCGCCAGCAGCTTGTCACCGGGACAGGGGAACAATGAGCAGTTCTTC.

This chain uses TRBV7-2 with TRBJ2-7; the match to TRBD1 covers 7 bases. Germline V gene data show CDR1 as SGHTA and CDR2 as FQGNSA. The length of the CDR3 is 14 residues. The trim removed 5 bases at V and 3 bases at J, leaving 7 bases unmatched. Here the CDR3 DNA reads TGTGCCAGCAGCCCGCCGGGACAGAACTACGAGCAGTACTTC. This gives the protein CASSPPGQNYEQYF. Complete variable domain (other parts from reference TRBV7-2 and TRBJ2-7): GAGVSQSPSNKVTEKGKDVELRCDPISGHTALYWYRQSLGQGLEFLIYFQGNSAPDKSGLPSDRFSAERTGGSVSTLTIQRTQQEDSAVYLCASSPPGQNYEQYFGPGTRLTVT.

The CDR3 region is CASSRGGSLDGYTF. In DNA, the CDR3 is TGTGCCAGTAGCCGGGGGGGGAGTCTCGACGGCTACACCTTC. The rearrangement links TRBV19 to TRBJ1-2, with D possibly TRBD1 on 5 matching bases. This CDR3 contains 14 residues. Trimming removed 6 bases from V and 8 bases from J, with 19 bases in between. CDR1 LNHDA and CDR2 SQIVND come from the germline V gene (reference sequence).

This clonotype was detected only a few times. The V call is TRBV5-1, the J call TRBJ2-7; no clear D. CDR3 size: 14 residues. Germline V gene sequence: CDR1 SGHRS, CDR2 YFSETQ. Trimming shortened V by 4 bases and J by 1 base, and 12 bases separated the two germline ends. CDR3 coding DNA: TGCGCCAGCAGCGTAGCTGCTACTTCCTACGAGCAGTACTTC. Translating gives CASSVAATSYEQYF.

V usage is TRBV6-1 and J usage is TRBJ2-2, with 9 bases identical to TRBD1. The CDR3 length is 16 residues. The germline V gene has CDR1 MNHNS and CDR2 SASEGT. The V segment lost 5 bases and the J segment 4 bases; nucleotides outside the gene matches: 8. The CDR3 here is CASSRGQGRITGELFF. In DNA form, the CDR3 reads TGTGCCAGCAGTCGCGGACAGGGGAGGATCACCGGGGAGCTGTTTTTT.

This clonotype was seen a handful of times. This chain joins TRBV11-2 and TRBJ2-5; D gene uncertain. This CDR3 comprises 14 residues. Germline CDR1 SGHAT, CDR2 FQNNGV. Trimming pared 4 bases from V and 5 bases from J, leaving 14 bases between. DNA for the CDR3: TGTGCCAGCAGCTCATCGAGCCTGAGGGAGACCCAGTACTTC. Encoded protein: CASSSSSLRETQYF.

CDR3 residues: CASSQERTSLREQFF. DNA of the CDR3: TGTGCCAGCAGCCAAGAGAGGACTAGCCTGCGTGAGCAGTTCTTC. The V and J genes are TRBV14 and TRBJ2-1; 8 bases are shared with TRBD2. The CDR3 totals 15 residues. Germline V gives CDR1 SGHDN, CDR2 FVKESK. The ends lost 0 bases at V and 9 bases at J; junction bases unmatched: 7.

The gene calls are TRBV29-1 and TRBJ2-7; no clear D. This CDR3 contains 11 residues. V gave up 5 bases and J gave up 2 bases, with 7 bases separating them. Germline V gene lookup returns CDR1 SQVTM and CDR2 ANQGSEA. The CDR3 DNA reads as TGCAGCGTTTGCGACACCTACGAGCAGTACTTC. Translating it yields CSVCDTYEQYF.

The chain employs TRBV7-2 and TRBJ2-1, with D possibly being TRBD2 (6 bases). Trimming removed 0 bases from V and 0 bases from J, with 15 bases in between. Germline CDR1 is SGHTA and CDR2 is FQGNSA. This CDR3 comprises 18 residues. The CDR3 spells CASSLALFAGTSYNEQFF. In nucleotides, the CDR3 is TGTGCCAGCAGCTTAGCCCTCTTCGCGGGGACCTCCTACAATGAGCAGTTCTTC.

A few counts support this clonotype. The chain combines TRBV12-3 or TRBV12-4 with TRBJ2-1; 10 bases are a match to TRBD2. V gave up 6 bases and J gave up 8 bases; unmatched junction bases: 10. The CDR3 totals 15 residues. CDR3 amino acids: CASSKSSGSSHEQFF. The CDR3, as DNA: TGTGCCAGCAGCAAATCTAGCGGGAGTTCCCATGAGCAGTTCTTC.

There are a few counts of this clonotype. This chain joins TRBV11-2 and TRBJ2-1; D remains ambiguous. The germline gives CDR1 SGHAT, CDR2 FQNNGV. Trimming shortened V by 3 bases and J by 9 bases, and 12 bases separated the two germline ends. The CDR3 is 13 residues long. CDR3 protein: CASSFSGIGEQFF. The DNA of the CDR3 is TGTGCCAGCAGCTTTAGTGGTATTGGTGAGCAGTTCTTC.

This clonotype was observed a few times. This sequence joins TRBV20-1 and TRBJ2-5; D possibly corresponds to TRBD2 (5 bases). The CDR3 consists of 15 residues. Germline CDR1 and CDR2: DFQATT and SNEGSKA (reference sequence). Deletions cut 0 bases from V and 4 bases from J, with 15 bases between. The CDR3 loop reads CSARDPISGGETQYF. As DNA, the CDR3 is TGCAGTGCTAGAGATCCTATTAGTGGAGGAGAGACCCAGTACTTC.

This clonotype was detected ten times or more. The J gene is TRBJ2-7, the V gene TRBV7-2; D possibly uses TRBD1 or TRBD2 (5 bases each). The V gene lost 1 base and the J gene lost 0 bases, with 10 bases spanning the gap. From germline, CDR1 is SGHTA and CDR2 FQGNSA. This CDR3 has 15 residues. DNA for the CDR3: TGTGCCAGCAGCTTAGAATCGGGACCCTCCTACGAGCAGTACTTC. This encodes CASSLESGPSYEQYF.

The chain links TRBV20-1 to TRBJ1-1; D is unresolved. Germline CDR1 DFQATT, CDR2 SNEGSKA (reference sequence). CDR3 length equals 14 residues. V shed 5 bases and J shed 1 base, with 14 bases lying between them. CDR3 in DNA: TGCAGTGCTCCAAACCCAGGCCAGAACACTGAAGCTTTCTTT. This sequence encodes CSAPNPGQNTEAFF.

This clonotype was observed at least ten times. This chain links TRBV6-1 with TRBJ1-3; tentatively, D is TRBD1 (6 bases). Germline CDR1 MNHNS, CDR2 SASEGT. V was pared by 8 bases and J by 2 bases, with 19 bases between. This CDR3 is 16 amino acids long. The CDR3 reads CASYPGRGAAGNTIYF. CDR3 in DNA: TGTGCCAGCTACCCGGGCCGGGGGGCGGCTGGAAACACCATATATTTT.

This clonotype was counted between two and nine times. This chain connects TRBV9 to TRBJ2-5, with a possible D match to TRBD2 (6 bases). Trimming took off 3 bases at V and 4 bases at J, with 10 bases between the two ends. CDR3 length: 13 amino acids. CDR1 SGDLS and CDR2 YYNGEE come from the germline V gene. The CDR3 bases are TGTGCCAGCAGCGCCGGGACTGCAGAGACCCAGTACTTC. Translated: CASSAGTAETQYF.

V and J are TRBV5-1 and TRBJ2-5; 7 bases agree with TRBD2. This CDR3 has 14 amino acids. Looked up from germline, CDR1 is SGHRS and CDR2 is YFSETQ. Trimming cost V 5 bases and J 2 bases; bases outside gene matches: 6. The chain's CDR3 is CASSYAGVQETQYF. The CDR3 DNA is TGCGCCAGCAGTTACGCGGGGGTTCAAGAGACCCAGTACTTC.

This clonotype has just a few counts. The chain joins TRBV5-1 to TRBJ1-1, with D hard to call. Germline values: CDR1 SGHRS, CDR2 YFSETQ. Trimming pared 4 bases from V and 3 bases from J, leaving 16 bases between. The CDR3 is 15 residues long. The DNA of the CDR3 is TGCGCCAGCAGCAATCAGGCGGACGGTTACACTGAAGCTTTCTTT. It encodes CASSNQADGYTEAFF.

Only a few counts were recorded for this clonotype. V is TRBV5-1 and J is TRBJ2-3; perhaps TRBD2 as D (5 bases). This CDR3 region has 17 residues. Germline CDR1 is SGHRS and CDR2 is YFSETQ. V lost 4 bases to trimming and J lost 4 bases, with 22 bases between them. CDR3 amino acids: CASSPGPEAGGSDTQYF. For the CDR3, the DNA is TGCGCCAGCAGCCCGGGTCCGGAGGCGGGCGGGTCAGATACGCAGTATTTT.

The chain couples TRBV27 to TRBJ1-2, with D possibly TRBD1 on 6 matching bases. Between the trimmed V and J ends, which lost 3 bases and 7 bases, there was a span of 12 bases. Germline V gives CDR1 MNHEY, CDR2 SMNVEV (reference sequence). The CDR3 length is 13 residues. CDR3 DNA sequence: TGTGCCAGCAGTTTCCCCCAGGGGCGTGGCTACACCTTC. Translated, it gives CASSFPQGRGYTF.

This chain connects TRBV9 to TRBJ2-7; tentatively, D is TRBD2 (6 bases). The CDR3 has 15 amino acids. V gave up 4 bases and J gave up 1 base, with 15 bases separating them. Germline V CDR1 and CDR2: SGDLS, YYNGEE. CDR3 DNA: TGTGCCAGCAGCACCCATAGCGGAAAATCCTACGAGCAGTACTTC. It codes for CASSTHSGKSYEQYF.

A remark on this clonotype: A junction boundary mismatches the germline segment, possibly from a read error. The rearrangement links TRBV20-1 to TRBJ2-1; 10 bases agree with TRBD2. This CDR3 has 16 amino acids. From germline, CDR1 is DFQATT and CDR2 SNEGSKA (reference sequence). The CDR3 coding sequence is TGCTGTGCTAGTCCTACTAGCGGGATCCTAGCGTACGAGCAGTTCTTC. It specifies CCASPTSGILAYEQFF.